This TCR beta chain was documented in a study of T cell responses to AZD1222 COVID-19 vaccine. Study summary: Second-dose groups at about 4 or about 12 weeks were pooled.

Whole-study results and caveats: Baseline seropositivity characterized only a handful of AZD1222 recipients. Spike-specific TCR repertoires showed rising breadth and depth after two AZD1222 doses. Most donors were white British, females outnumbered males, and clonal diversity was possibly underestimated.

Germline CDR1 and CDR2: MDHEN and SYDVKM. The CDR3 has 12 residues. Trimming took 4 bases from V and 7 from J, leaving 8 bases between them. Details on this clone: Its antigen is unknown.

Sequencing used immunoSEQ multiplex PCR; TCRdb keeps in-frame clones, though not all of them. The data show about 180,000 clones, about 86% seen once. Sequences were derived from peripheral blood, sampled on day 0 of AZD1222 vaccination. The clonotype originates from an adult in good health. This chain connects TRBV28 to TRBJ1-5; D gene uncertain. The CDR3 is CASSWGSQPQHF. CDR3 coding DNA: TGTGCCAGCAGTTGGGGTAGCCAGCCCCAGCATTTT.